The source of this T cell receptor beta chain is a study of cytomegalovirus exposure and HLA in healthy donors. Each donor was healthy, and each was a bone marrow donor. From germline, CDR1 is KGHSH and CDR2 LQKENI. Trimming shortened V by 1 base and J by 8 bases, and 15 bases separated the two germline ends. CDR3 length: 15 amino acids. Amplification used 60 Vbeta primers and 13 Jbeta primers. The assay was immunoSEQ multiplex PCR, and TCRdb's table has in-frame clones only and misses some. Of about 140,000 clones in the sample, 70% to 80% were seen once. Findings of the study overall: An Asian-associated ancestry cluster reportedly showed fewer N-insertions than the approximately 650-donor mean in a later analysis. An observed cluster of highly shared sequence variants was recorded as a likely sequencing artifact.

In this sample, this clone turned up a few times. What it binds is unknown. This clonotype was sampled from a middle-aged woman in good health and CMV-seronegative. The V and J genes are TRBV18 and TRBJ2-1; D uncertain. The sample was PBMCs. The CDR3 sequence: CASSPLSFLRYEQFF. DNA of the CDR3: TGTGCCAGCTCACCACTTTCCTTTTTGAGGTATGAGCAGTTCTTC.